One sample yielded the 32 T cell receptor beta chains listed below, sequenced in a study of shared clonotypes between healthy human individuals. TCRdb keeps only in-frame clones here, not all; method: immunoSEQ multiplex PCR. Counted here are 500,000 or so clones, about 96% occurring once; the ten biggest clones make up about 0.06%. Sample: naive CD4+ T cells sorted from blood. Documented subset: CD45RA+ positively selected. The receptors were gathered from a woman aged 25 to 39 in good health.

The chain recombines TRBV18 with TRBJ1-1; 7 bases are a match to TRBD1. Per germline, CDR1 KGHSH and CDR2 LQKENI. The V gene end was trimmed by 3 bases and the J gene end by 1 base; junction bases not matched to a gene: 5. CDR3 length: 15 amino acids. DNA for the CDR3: TGTGCCAGCTCACCCCCGAGGGACAGGAACACTGAAGCTTTCTTT. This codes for CASSPPRDRNTEAFF. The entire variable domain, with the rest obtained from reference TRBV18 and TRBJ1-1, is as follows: NAGVMQNPRHLVRRRGQEARLRCSPMKGHSHVYWYRQLPEEGLKFMVYLQKENIIDESGMPKERFSAEFPKEGPSILRIQQVVRGDSAAYFCASSPPRDRNTEAFFGQGTRLTVV.

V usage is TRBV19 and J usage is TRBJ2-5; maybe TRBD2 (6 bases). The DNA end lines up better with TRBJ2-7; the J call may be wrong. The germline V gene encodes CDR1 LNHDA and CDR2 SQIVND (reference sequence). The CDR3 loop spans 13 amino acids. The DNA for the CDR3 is TGTGCCAGTTCTGACACCGGGGGCTACGAGCAGTACTTC. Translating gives CASSDTGGYEQYF.

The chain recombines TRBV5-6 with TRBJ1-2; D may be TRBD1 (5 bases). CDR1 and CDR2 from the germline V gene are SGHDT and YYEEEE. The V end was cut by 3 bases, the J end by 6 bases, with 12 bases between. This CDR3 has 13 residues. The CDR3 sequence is CASSSNPGNGYTF. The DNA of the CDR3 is TGTGCCAGCAGCTCCAACCCAGGGAATGGCTACACCTTC.

In nucleotides, the CDR3 is TGTGCCAGCAGTGAACTCGGGGGGAGCTACGAGCAGTACTTC. It translates to CASSELGGSYEQYF. The V call is TRBV25-1, the J call TRBJ2-5; 7 bases are a match to TRBD2. The DNA end is more similar to TRBJ2-7, so the J call may be wrong. The CDR3 totals 14 residues. Germline CDR1 and CDR2: MGHDK and SYGVNS.

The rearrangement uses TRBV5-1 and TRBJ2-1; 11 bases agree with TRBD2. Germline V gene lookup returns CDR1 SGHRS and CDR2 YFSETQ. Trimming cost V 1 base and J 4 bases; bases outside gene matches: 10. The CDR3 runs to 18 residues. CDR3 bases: TGCGCCAGCAGCTTGTTTCCTAGCGGGAGGCCTCTTTACAATGAGCAGTTCTTC. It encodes CASSLFPSGRPLYNEQFF.

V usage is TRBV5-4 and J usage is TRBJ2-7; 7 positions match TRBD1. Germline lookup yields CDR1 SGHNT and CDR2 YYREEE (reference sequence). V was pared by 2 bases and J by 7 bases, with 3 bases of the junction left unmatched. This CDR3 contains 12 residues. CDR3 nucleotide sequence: TGTGCCAGCAGCTTAACAGGGGTTGAGCAGTACTTC. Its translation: CASSLTGVEQYF.

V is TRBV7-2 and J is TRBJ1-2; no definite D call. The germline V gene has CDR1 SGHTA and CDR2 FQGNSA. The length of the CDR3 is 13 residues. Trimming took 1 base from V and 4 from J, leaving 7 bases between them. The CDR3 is CASSLGVVYGYTF. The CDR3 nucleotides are TGTGCCAGCAGCTTAGGGGTTGTCTATGGCTACACCTTC.

CDR3 in DNA: TGTGCCAGCAGTGAGACAGGGGGCGTTCAGCCCCAGCATTTT. It translates to CASSETGGVQPQHF. This chain joins TRBV6-1 and TRBJ1-5; 10 nucleotides align to TRBD1. Per the germline V gene, CDR1 is MNHNS and CDR2 is SASEGT. This CDR3 comprises 14 residues. With 3 bases clipped from V and 6 bases from J, the junction kept 2 bases outside the gene matches.

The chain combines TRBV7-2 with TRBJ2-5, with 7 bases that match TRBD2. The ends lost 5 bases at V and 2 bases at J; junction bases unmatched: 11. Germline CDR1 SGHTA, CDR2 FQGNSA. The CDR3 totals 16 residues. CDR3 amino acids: CASSPHVLAAQETQYF. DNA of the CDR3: TGTGCCAGCAGCCCCCATGTCCTAGCGGCTCAAGAGACCCAGTACTTC.

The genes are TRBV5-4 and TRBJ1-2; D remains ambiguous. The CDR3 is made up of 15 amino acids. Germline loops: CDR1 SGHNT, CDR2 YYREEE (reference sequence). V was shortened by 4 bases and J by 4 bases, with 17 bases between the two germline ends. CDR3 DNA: TGTGCCAGCAGCCCCGGCGGATCTTCCCCCTATGGCTACACCTTC. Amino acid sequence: CASSPGGSSPYGYTF.

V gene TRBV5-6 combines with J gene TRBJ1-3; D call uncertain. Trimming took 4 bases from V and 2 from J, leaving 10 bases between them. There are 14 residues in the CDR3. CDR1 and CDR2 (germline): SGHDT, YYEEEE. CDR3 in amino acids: CASSRRFTGNTIYF. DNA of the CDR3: TGTGCCAGCAGCCGTAGGTTTACTGGAAACACCATATATTTT. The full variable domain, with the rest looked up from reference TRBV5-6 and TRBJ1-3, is DAGVTQSPTHLIKTRGQQVTLRCSPKSGHDTVSWYQQALGQGPQFIFQYYEEEERQRGNFPDRFSGHQFPNYSSELNVNALLLGDSALYLCASSRRFTGNTIYFGEGSWLTVV.

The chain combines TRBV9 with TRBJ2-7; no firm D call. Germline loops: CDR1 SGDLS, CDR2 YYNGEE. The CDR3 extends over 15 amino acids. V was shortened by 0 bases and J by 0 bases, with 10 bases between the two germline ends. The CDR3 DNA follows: TGTGCCAGCAGCGTAGGGGCAACCCCCTCCTACGAGCAGTACTTC. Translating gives CASSVGATPSYEQYF.

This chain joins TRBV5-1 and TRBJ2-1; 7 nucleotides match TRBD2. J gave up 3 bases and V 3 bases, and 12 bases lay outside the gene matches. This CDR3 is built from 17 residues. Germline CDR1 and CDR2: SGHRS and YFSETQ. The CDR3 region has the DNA TGCGCCAGCAGCTCGGGTCCCGGTAGGGACTACTACAATGAGCAGTTCTTC. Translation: CASSSGPGRDYYNEQFF. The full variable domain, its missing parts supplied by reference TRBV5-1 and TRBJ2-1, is KAGVTQTPRYLIKTRGQQVTLSCSPISGHRSVSWYQQTPGQGLQFLFEYFSETQRNKGNFPGRFSGRQFSNSRSEMNVSTLELGDSALYLCASSSGPGRDYYNEQFFGPGTRLTVL.

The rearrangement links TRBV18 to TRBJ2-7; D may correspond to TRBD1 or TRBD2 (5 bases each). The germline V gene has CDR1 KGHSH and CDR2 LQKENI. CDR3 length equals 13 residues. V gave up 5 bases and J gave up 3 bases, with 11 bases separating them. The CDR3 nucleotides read TGTGCCAGCTCAGAACGGGACCGCTACGAGCAGTACTTC. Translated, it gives CASSERDRYEQYF.

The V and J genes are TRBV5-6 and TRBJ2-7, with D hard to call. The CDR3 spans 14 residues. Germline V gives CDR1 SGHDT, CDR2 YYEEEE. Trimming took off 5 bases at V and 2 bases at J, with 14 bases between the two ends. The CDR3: CASRKMMATYEQYF. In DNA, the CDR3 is TGTGCCAGCAGGAAAATGATGGCGACCTACGAGCAGTACTTC.

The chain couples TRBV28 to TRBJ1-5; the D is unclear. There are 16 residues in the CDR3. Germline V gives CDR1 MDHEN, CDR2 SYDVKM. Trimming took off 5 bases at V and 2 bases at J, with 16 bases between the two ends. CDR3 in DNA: TGTGCCAGCAGTCCCCGGGGTAGGGCGGGCAATCAGCCCCAGCATTTT. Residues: CASSPRGRAGNQPQHF.

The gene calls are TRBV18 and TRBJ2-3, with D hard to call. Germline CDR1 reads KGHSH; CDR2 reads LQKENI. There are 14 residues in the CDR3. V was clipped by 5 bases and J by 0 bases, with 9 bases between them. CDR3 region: CASSTAGSTDTQYF. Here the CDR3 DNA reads TGTGCCAGCTCAACCGCCGGGAGCACAGATACGCAGTATTTT.

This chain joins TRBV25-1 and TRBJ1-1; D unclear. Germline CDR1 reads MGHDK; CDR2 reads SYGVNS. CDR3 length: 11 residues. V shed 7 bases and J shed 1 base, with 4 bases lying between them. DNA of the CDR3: TGTGCCAGCATTGGGAACACTGAAGCTTTCTTT. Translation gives CASIGNTEAFF.

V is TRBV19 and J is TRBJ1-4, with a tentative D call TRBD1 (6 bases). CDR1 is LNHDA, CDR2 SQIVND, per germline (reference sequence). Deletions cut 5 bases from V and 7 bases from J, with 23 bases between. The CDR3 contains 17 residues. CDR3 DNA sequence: TGTGCCAGTAGTTCCCGAGGTGGACAGAGCGTAGGTGAAAAACTGTTTTTT. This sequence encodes CASSSRGGQSVGEKLFF.

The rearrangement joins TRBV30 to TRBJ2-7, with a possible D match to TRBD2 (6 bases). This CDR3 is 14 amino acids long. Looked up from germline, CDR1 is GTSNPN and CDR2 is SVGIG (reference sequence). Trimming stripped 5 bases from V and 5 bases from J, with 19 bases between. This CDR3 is CAWGSNGSPHEQYF. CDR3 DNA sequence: TGTGCCTGGGGTTCTAACGGGAGCCCCCACGAGCAGTACTTC.

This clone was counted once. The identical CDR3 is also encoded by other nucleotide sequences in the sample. The CDR3 reads CASSLVGSTDTQYF. The CDR3 DNA reads as TGTGCCAGCAGCTTAGTTGGGAGCACAGATACGCAGTATTTT. This chain uses TRBV7-2 with TRBJ2-3, with D unclear. V was pared by 1 base and J by 0 bases, with 5 bases between. The CDR3 length is 14 residues. Germline V gives CDR1 SGHTA, CDR2 FQGNSA.

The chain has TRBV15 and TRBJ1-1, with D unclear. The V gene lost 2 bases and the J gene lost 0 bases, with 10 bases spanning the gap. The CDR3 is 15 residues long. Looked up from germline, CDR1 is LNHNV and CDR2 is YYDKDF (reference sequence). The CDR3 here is CATSRYQVMNTEAFF. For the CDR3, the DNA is TGTGCCACCAGCAGATATCAGGTGATGAACACTGAAGCTTTCTTT. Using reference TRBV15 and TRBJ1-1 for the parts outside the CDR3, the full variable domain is DAMVIQNPRYQVTQFGKPVTLSCSQTLNHNVMYWYQQKSSQAPKLLFHYYDKDFNNEADTPDNFQSRRPNTSFCFLDIRSPGLGDTAMYLCATSRYQVMNTEAFFGQGTRLTVV.

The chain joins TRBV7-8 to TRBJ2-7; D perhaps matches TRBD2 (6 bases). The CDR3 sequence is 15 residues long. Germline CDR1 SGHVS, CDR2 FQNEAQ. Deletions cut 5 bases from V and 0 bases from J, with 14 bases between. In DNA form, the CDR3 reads TGTGCCAGCAGCATCCGTAGCGGACTCTCCTACGAGCAGTACTTC. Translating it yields CASSIRSGLSYEQYF.

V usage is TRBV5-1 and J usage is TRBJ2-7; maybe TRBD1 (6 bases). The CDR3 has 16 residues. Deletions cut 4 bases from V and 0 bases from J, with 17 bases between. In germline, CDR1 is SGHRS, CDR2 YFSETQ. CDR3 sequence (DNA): TGCGCCAGCAGCATGACCGGGACATTGAGCTCCTACGAGCAGTACTTC. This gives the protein CASSMTGTLSSYEQYF.

The CDR3 spells CAIGRDRGYGYTF. CDR3 DNA sequence: TGTGCCATCGGCCGGGACAGGGGATATGGCTACACCTTC. The chain has TRBV10-3 and TRBJ1-2, with 10 bases fitting TRBD1. Looked up from germline, CDR1 is ENHRY and CDR2 is SYGVKD. With V trimmed by 8 bases and J by 5 bases, 5 bases remained unmatched. This CDR3 region has 13 residues.

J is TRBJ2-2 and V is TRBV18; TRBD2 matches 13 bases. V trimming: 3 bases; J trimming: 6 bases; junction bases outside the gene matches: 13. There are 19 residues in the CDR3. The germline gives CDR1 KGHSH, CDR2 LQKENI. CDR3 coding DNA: TGTGCCAGCTCACCTCGCCCCCAAGGACTAGCGGGAGTGGCCGGGGAGCTGTTTTTT. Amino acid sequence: CASSPRPQGLAGVAGELFF.

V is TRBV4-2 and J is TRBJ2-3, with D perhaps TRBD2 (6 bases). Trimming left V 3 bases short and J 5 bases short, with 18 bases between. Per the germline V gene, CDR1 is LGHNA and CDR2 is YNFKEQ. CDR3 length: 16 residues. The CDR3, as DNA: TGTGCCAGCAGCCATACCGCGGGCCGGGGGAAAGATACGCAGTATTTT. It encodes CASSHTAGRGKDTQYF.

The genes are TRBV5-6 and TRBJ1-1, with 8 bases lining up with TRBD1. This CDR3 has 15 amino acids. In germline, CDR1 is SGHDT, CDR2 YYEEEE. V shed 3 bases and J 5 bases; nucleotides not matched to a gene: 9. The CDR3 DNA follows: TGTGCCAGCAGCTCAACCCAGGGGGCAGGGACTGAAGCTTTCTTT. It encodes CASSSTQGAGTEAFF.

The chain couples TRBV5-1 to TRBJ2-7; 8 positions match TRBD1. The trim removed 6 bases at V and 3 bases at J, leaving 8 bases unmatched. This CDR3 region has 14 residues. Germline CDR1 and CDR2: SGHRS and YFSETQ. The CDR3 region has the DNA TGCGCCAGCAATCCGGACAGGGCTAACTACGAGCAGTACTTC. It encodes CASNPDRANYEQYF.

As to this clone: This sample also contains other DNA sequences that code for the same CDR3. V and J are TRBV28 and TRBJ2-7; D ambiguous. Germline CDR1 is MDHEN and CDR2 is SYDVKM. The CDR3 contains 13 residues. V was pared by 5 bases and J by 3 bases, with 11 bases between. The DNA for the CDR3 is TGTGCCAGCAGTCTCGGGCAGTTCTACGAGCAGTACTTC. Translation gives CASSLGQFYEQYF.

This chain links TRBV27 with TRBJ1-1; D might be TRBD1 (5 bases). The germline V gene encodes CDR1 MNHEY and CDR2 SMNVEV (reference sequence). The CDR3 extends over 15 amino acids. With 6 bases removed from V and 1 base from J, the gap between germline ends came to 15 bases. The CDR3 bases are TGTGCCAGCAGCCACACACAGGAGAAGAACACTGAAGCTTTCTTT. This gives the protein CASSHTQEKNTEAFF.

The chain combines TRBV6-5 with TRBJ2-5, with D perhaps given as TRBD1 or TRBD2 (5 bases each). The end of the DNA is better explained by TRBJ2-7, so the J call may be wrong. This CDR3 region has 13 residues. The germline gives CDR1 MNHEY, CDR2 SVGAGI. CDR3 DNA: TGTGCCAGCAATTCACCGGGGCTCTACGAGCAGTACTTC. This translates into CASNSPGLYEQYF.